The present TCR beta chain was sequenced within a study of technical replicates of blood from a handful of donors. Libraries were prepared by immunoSEQ multiplex PCR; TCRdb keeps only in-frame clonotypes and omits some of them. Here the sample spans tens of thousands of clones, 93% being singletons. V lost 2 bases to trimming and J lost 7 bases; unmatched junction nucleotides: 9. The germline gives CDR1 MGHRA, CDR2 YSYEKL. The CDR3 is 15 amino acids. This clonotype originated in a human donor in good health. Sequencing used T cells isolated from PBMCs. The chain is built from TRBV4-1 and TRBJ2-5, with 8 bases fitting TRBD1. This chain's CDR3 is CASSQPSDRVVTQYF. The CDR3 bases are TGCGCCAGCAGCCAACCGTCGGACAGGGTTGTGACCCAGTACTTC.